This T cell receptor (beta chain) was documented in a study of cytomegalovirus exposure and HLA in healthy donors. Turning to this clone: Its antigen is undetermined.

Sampled while nominally healthy, donors likely had unrecorded immune exposures. PCR involved 60 Vbeta and 13 Jbeta primers. Produced via immunoSEQ multiplex PCR; TCRdb's table is partial and in-frame only. Of about 82,000 clones detected, approximately 74% appear once; the ten largest clones hold about 6%. Study-level findings and limits: Sequences of the TCR beta chain were said to predict the HLA-A and HLA-B alleles of most subjects accurately.

The clonotype originates from a woman aged 45-65 years in good health and CMV-seropositive. Sequenced sample: PBMCs.

CDR3 amino acids: CASSEGSVAGAYNEQFF. The CDR3 bases are TGTGCCAGCAGTGAGGGATCGGTGGCGGGGGCTTACAATGAGCAGTTCTTC. The chain uses TRBV9 and TRBJ2-1, with D possibly matching TRBD2 (7 bases). V gave up 5 bases and J gave up 4 bases, with 22 bases separating them. The CDR3 sequence is 17 residues long. Germline assignment: CDR1 SGDLS and CDR2 YYNGEE.